The 22 T cell receptor beta chains listed next were all sequenced from one sample in a study of blood T cells in healthy people across ages. For the second PCR, which ran for about 7 to 11 cycles, a sample-barcoded 5' primer and a J-beta primer mix were used. Via MiXCR, TCRdb re-called the 5' RACE reads, giving one row per CDR3 protein. This sample has more than 700,000 distinct CDR3 sequences; 53% occur once, and the top ten carry roughly 37%. Specimen: blood. All receptors come from an elderly man in good health.

The chain recombines TRBV7-3 with TRBJ1-1; D is undetermined. Between the trimmed V and J ends, which lost 5 bases and 4 bases, there was a span of 17 bases. CDR1 and CDR2 (germline): SGHTA, FQGTGA. The CDR3 runs 15 residues. In nucleotides, the CDR3 is TGTGCCAGCAGCGTTAGGGAAAGGCCAGGCACTGAAGCTTTCTTT. Translation gives CASSVRERPGTEAFF.

J is TRBJ2-1 and V is TRBV20-1; no clear D. Germline loops: CDR1 DFQATT, CDR2 SNEGSKA (reference sequence). Trimming removed 2 bases at V and 10 bases at J, with 9 bases between. This CDR3 has 11 amino acids. This chain's CDR3 is CSARSLLEQFF. Here the CDR3 DNA reads TGCAGTGCTAGATCGCTACTAGAGCAGTTCTTC.

This clonotype was recorded a few times. The rearrangement links TRBV29-1 to TRBJ2-1; no reliable D call. CDR1 and CDR2 from the germline V gene are SQVTM and ANQGSEA. CDR3 size: 12 residues. Trimming pared 3 bases from V and 9 bases from J, leaving 12 bases between. CDR3 sequence reads: CSVEGILGEQFF. CDR3 coding DNA: TGCAGCGTTGAGGGGATTCTCGGTGAGCAGTTCTTC.

This clonotype was seen more than once but under ten times. The chain is built from TRBV5-8 and TRBJ1-2; 11 bases map to TRBD1. Germline CDR1 SGHTS, CDR2 YDEGEE. Trimming took 3 bases from V and 6 from J; bases not matched to a gene: 1. The CDR3 totals 13 residues. The CDR3 protein is CASSWGQGDGYTF. The DNA of the CDR3 is TGTGCCAGCAGCTGGGGACAGGGGGATGGCTACACCTTC. The entire variable domain, with the rest obtained from reference TRBV5-8 and TRBJ1-2, is as follows: EAGVTQSPTHLIKTRGQQATLRCSPISGHTSVYWYQQALGLGLQFLLWYDEGEERNRGNFPPRFSGRQFPNYSSELNVNALELEDSALYLCASSWGQGDGYTFGSGTRLTVV.

J is TRBJ2-3 and V is TRBV7-2; D not resolved. Per germline, CDR1 SGHTA and CDR2 FQGNSA. V lost 1 base and J 3 bases, leaving 5 bases between the germline ends. The CDR3 runs 13 residues. CDR3 protein: CASSLVTTDTQYF. The CDR3 coding sequence is TGTGCCAGCAGCTTAGTGACGACAGATACGCAGTATTTT.

The CDR3 nucleotides read TGTGCCAGCAGCTTAGTAGGGGCCCCGGCAAATACGCAGTATTTT. Its protein product is CASSLVGAPANTQYF. This chain connects TRBV7-2 to TRBJ2-3; possibly TRBD1 for D (5 bases). V dropped 1 base and J dropped 7 bases, with 15 bases sitting between them. This CDR3 comprises 15 residues. Germline CDR1 reads SGHTA; CDR2 reads FQGNSA. Combining the CDR3 with reference TRBV7-2 and TRBJ2-3 gives the whole variable domain GAGVSQSPSNKVTEKGKDVELRCDPISGHTALYWYRQSLGQGLEFLIYFQGNSAPDKSGLPSDRFSAERTGGSVSTLTIQRTQQEDSAVYLCASSLVGAPANTQYFGPGTRLTVL.

V and J are TRBV7-9 and TRBJ2-1, with 9 bases identical to TRBD2. Unmatched junction bases numbered 4, after V lost 3 bases and J lost 1 base. The CDR3 covers 16 residues. CDR1 and CDR2 (germline): SEHNR, FQNEAQ (reference sequence). CDR3 sequence: CASSLSLAGSYNEQFF. DNA for the CDR3: TGTGCCAGCAGCTTGTCGCTAGCGGGGTCCTACAATGAGCAGTTCTTC.

V is TRBV20-1 and J is TRBJ2-1; D might be TRBD2 (5 bases). There are 15 residues in the CDR3. The germline V and J ends were trimmed by 2 bases and 6 bases, with 17 bases remaining between them. Germline lookup yields CDR1 DFQATT and CDR2 SNEGSKA (reference sequence). CDR3 nucleotides: TGCAGTGCTAGAAGGCTGGAAAGAGGGCCCAATGAGCAGTTCTTC. It codes for CSARRLERGPNEQFF.

This chain joins TRBV4-2 and TRBJ2-1; D remains unclear. The CDR3 runs to 15 residues. Germline V gives CDR1 LGHNA, CDR2 YNFKEQ. V lost 4 bases and J 7 bases, leaving 17 bases between the germline ends. CDR3 region: CASSPSIQRGNEQFF. CDR3 DNA sequence: TGTGCCAGCAGCCCATCAATCCAGAGAGGTAATGAGCAGTTCTTC.

J is TRBJ2-5 and V is TRBV2; possibly TRBD1 for D (5 bases). This CDR3 is 13 amino acids long. The germline V gene has CDR1 SNHLY and CDR2 FYNNEI. V was trimmed by 7 bases and J by 2 bases, leaving 11 bases between them. In DNA, the CDR3 is TGTGCCAGCAATCAGGGTGGACAAGAGACCCAGTACTTC. This codes for CASNQGGQETQYF.

The V gene is TRBV2, the J gene TRBJ2-7; D uncertain. Germline CDR1 SNHLY, CDR2 FYNNEI. V was cut by 1 base and J by 2 bases, with 3 bases left in between. CDR3 size: 12 residues. The CDR3 here is CASSEGPYEQYF. The CDR3 nucleotides read TGTGCCAGCAGTGAAGGACCCTACGAGCAGTACTTC. Complete variable domain (other parts from reference TRBV2 and TRBJ2-7): EPEVTQTPSHQVTQMGQEVILRCVPISNHLYFYWYRQILGQKVEFLVSFYNNEISEKSEIFDDQFSVERPDGSNFTLKIRSTKLEDSAMYFCASSEGPYEQYFGPGTRLTVT.

The chain employs TRBV11-2 and TRBJ2-3; D gene unclear. Trimming took 1 base from V and 14 from J, leaving 16 bases between them. The V gene's germline CDR1 is SGHAT and CDR2 FQNNGV. The CDR3 length is 13 residues. The chain's CDR3 is CASSLARHRYAYF. For the CDR3, the DNA is TGTGCCAGCAGCTTAGCGCGTCACAGATACGCGTATTTT.

The chain recombines TRBV10-3 with TRBJ1-1; tentative D call: TRBD1 (5 bases). The V gene's germline CDR1 is ENHRY and CDR2 SYGVKD. This CDR3 has 14 residues. Trimming shortened V by 4 bases and J by 3 bases, and 12 bases separated the two germline ends. CDR3 residues: CAISGRGSDTEAFF. The CDR3 bases are TGTGCCATCAGTGGGCGGGGGAGCGACACTGAAGCTTTCTTT.

The chain couples TRBV20-1 to TRBJ2-7; 9 bases fit TRBD2. The CDR3 spans 13 residues. Trimming took 6 bases from V and 3 from J; bases not matched to a gene: 6. Per germline, CDR1 DFQATT and CDR2 SNEGSKA (reference sequence). CDR3 residues: CSAPGTSNYEQYF. Written as DNA, the CDR3 is TGCAGTGCACCCGGGACTAGCAACTACGAGCAGTACTTC.

Only a few counts were recorded for this clonotype. The gene calls are TRBV20-1 and TRBJ1-2, with unresolved D. V lost 4 bases and J 0 bases, leaving 6 bases between the germline ends. Germline-derived CDR1 and CDR2 are DFQATT and SNEGSKA (reference sequence). There are 12 residues in the CDR3. The CDR3 DNA reads as TGCAGTGCTACAACCCCTAACTATGGCTACACCTTC. It specifies CSATTPNYGYTF.

J is TRBJ1-2 and V is TRBV5-4; D may be TRBD1 (5 bases). The CDR3 is 15 amino acids. The germline gives CDR1 SGHNT, CDR2 YYREEE (reference sequence). V shed 0 bases and J shed 3 bases, with 12 bases lying between them. The CDR3: CASSLAGREDYGYTF. CDR3 coding DNA: TGTGCCAGCAGCTTGGCCGGCAGGGAGGACTATGGCTACACCTTC.

This clonotype occurred a few times. The chain couples TRBV29-1 to TRBJ2-4; D possibly corresponds to TRBD2 (7 bases). V was shortened by 5 bases and J by 0 bases, with 11 bases between the two germline ends. CDR3 length: 14 residues. The germline CDR1 and CDR2 sequences are SQVTM and ANQGSEA. The chain's CDR3 is CSVFRGGAKNIQYF. CDR3 DNA sequence: TGCAGCGTTTTTAGGGGGGGAGCCAAAAACATTCAGTACTTC.

J is TRBJ2-1 and V is TRBV5-1, with D possibly TRBD1 on 6 matching bases. The CDR3 has 15 residues. CDR1 is SGHRS and CDR2 is YFSETQ in the germline V gene. Trimming removed 0 bases from V and 8 bases from J, with 15 bases in between. The CDR3 loop reads CASSLEDRSPDEQFF. The CDR3 DNA reads as TGCGCCAGCAGCTTGGAGGACAGATCGCCCGATGAGCAGTTCTTC. The complete variable domain, with remaining parts taken from reference TRBV5-1 and TRBJ2-1, reads KAGVTQTPRYLIKTRGQQVTLSCSPISGHRSVSWYQQTPGQGLQFLFEYFSETQRNKGNFPGRFSGRQFSNSRSEMNVSTLELGDSALYLCASSLEDRSPDEQFFGPGTRLTVL.

The chain carries TRBV12-3 or TRBV12-4 and TRBJ2-1; 13 nucleotides line up with TRBD2. This CDR3 has 18 residues. Germline trimming cut 6 bases from V and 5 bases from J; bases unmatched to any gene: 13. The CDR3 DNA follows: TGTGCCAGCAGAAGGGAAACTAGCGGGAGGGCCTTTCACAATGAGCAGTTCTTC. It specifies CASRRETSGRAFHNEQFF.

A few counts support this clonotype. This chain uses TRBV6-6 with TRBJ2-1, with 12 bases matching TRBD2. The germline CDR1 and CDR2 sequences are MNHNY and SVGAGI (reference sequence). The CDR3 length is 16 residues. V was pared by 4 bases and J by 6 bases, with 7 bases of the junction left unmatched. CDR3 protein: CASSSLAGGGGNEQFF. The CDR3 coding sequence is TGTGCCAGCAGTTCACTAGCGGGAGGAGGCGGCAATGAGCAGTTCTTC.

This chain links TRBV24-1 with TRBJ1-2; D is uncertain. The germline V and J ends were trimmed by 3 bases and 2 bases, with 9 bases remaining between them. CDR3 length: 14 residues. CDR1 is KGHDR, CDR2 SFDVKD, per germline. The DNA of the CDR3 is TGTGCCACCAGTGATCTCGAGGCAAACTATGGCTACACCTTC. Residues: CATSDLEANYGYTF.

The chain couples TRBV29-1 to TRBJ2-1; TRBD1 aligns across 8 bases. CDR1 is SQVTM and CDR2 is ANQGSEA in the germline V gene. CDR3 length equals 12 residues. J was trimmed by 15 bases and V by 5 bases; bases with no gene match: 12. The DNA for the CDR3 is TGCAGCGTTCGTCTTACCCCCGGGACAGGGTTCTTC. It yields the protein CSVRLTPGTGFF.